Reported below is one TCR beta chain. A far larger clone differs by one base, so this is likely a read error. The germline V gene has CDR1 MNHEY and CDR2 SMNVEV (reference sequence). There are 16 residues in the CDR3. The data were obtained in a study of shared clonotypes between healthy human individuals. Sequencing was performed with immunoSEQ multiplex PCR; in TCRdb, only in-frame clones are kept and a portion is missing. The profile covers about 490,000 clones, with 81% appearing a single time and 9.5% to 15% taken by the ten largest. Sequenced input: PBMCs. The V gene is TRBV27, the J gene TRBJ1-2, with a weak D call TRBD1 (5 bases). The sequence derives from a woman between 40 and 50 years old in good health. Some clones in this sample may be carry-over from other donors' samples. CDR3 residues: CASSLNWDGRAYGYAF. The CDR3 DNA reads TGTGCCAGCAGTTTAAACTGGGACGGGAGGGCCTATGGCTACGCCTTC.